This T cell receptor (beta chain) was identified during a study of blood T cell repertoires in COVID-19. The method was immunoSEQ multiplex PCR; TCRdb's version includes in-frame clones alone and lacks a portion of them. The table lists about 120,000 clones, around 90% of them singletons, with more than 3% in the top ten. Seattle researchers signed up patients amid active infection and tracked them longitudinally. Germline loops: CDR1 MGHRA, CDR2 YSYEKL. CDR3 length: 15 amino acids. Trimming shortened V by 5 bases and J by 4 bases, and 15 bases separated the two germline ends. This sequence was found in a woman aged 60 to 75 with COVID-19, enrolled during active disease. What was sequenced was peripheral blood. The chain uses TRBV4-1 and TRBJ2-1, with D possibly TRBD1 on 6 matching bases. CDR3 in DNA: TGCGCCAGCAGCGGGGGCCCTAGAAATTACAATGAGCAGTTCTTC. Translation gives CASSGGPRNYNEQFF.